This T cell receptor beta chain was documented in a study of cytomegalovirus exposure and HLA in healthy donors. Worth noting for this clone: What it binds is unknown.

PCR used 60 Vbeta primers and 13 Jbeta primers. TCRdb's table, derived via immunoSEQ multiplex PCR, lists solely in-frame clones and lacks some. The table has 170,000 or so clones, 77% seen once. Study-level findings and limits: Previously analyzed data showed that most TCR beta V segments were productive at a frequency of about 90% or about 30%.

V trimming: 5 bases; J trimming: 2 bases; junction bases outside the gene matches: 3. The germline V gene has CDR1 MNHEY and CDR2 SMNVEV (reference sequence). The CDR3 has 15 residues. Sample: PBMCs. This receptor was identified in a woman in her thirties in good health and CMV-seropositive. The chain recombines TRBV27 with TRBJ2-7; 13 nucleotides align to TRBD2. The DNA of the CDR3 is TGTGCCAGCAGTCCAGGACTAGCGGGAGCCTACGAGCAGTACTTC. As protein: CASSPGLAGAYEQYF.